This TCR beta chain is drawn from a study of blood T cell repertoires in COVID-19. Turning to the study itself: Whether acute or convalescent, the COVID-19 samples came from the United States, Italy and Spain. The cDNA or gDNA used as material had been derived from T cells, B-cell-depleted T cells, or PBMCs.

This clone was detected only a few times. In the original processing: It was from reference gene primer amplification that nucleated cell counts were estimated. Data came from immunoSEQ multiplex PCR; TCRdb stores just in-frame clones and leaves some out. Clone size and V and J calls were adopted from that table, with D and trimming inferred from the DNA. The sample holds more than 250,000 clones, approximately 86% seen once. The germline V gene encodes CDR1 MNHEY and CDR2 SMNVEV (reference sequence). The CDR3 runs 15 residues. The V gene end was trimmed by 3 bases and the J gene end by 1 base; junction bases not matched to a gene: 6.

The rearrangement uses TRBV27 and TRBJ2-7; TRBD2 agrees at 7 bases. Sequenced sample: peripheral blood. The sequence was obtained from a human donor in a cohort sampled during active COVID-19. The CDR3 region is CASSFGGGLSYEQYF. In nucleotides, the CDR3 is TGTGCCAGCAGTTTTGGCGGGGGATTGTCCTACGAGCAGTACTTC.